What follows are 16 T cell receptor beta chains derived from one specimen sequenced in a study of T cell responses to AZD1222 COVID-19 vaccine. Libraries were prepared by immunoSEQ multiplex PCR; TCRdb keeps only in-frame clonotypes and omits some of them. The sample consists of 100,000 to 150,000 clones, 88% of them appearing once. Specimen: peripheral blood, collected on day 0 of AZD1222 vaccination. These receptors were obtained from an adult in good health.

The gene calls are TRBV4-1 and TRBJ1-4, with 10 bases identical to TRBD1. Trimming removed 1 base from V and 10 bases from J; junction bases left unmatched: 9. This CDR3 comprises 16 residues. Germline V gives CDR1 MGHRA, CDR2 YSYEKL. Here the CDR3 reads CASSQGGQGSLAKLFF. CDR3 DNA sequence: TGCGCCAGCAGCCAAGGGGGACAGGGGTCGCTGGCAAAACTGTTTTTT.

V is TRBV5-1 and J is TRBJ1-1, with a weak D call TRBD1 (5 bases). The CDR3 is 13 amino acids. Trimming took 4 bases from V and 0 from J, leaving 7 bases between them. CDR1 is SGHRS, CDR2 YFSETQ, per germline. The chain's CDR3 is CASSVTVNTEAFF. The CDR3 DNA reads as TGCGCCAGCAGCGTGACAGTGAACACTGAAGCTTTCTTT.

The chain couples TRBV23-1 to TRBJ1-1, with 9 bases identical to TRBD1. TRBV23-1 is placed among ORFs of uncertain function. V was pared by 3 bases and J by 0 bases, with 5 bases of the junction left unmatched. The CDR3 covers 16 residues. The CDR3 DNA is TGCGCCAGCAGTCACCCCGGACAGGGGCTGAACACTGAAGCTTTCTTT. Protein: CASSHPGQGLNTEAFF.

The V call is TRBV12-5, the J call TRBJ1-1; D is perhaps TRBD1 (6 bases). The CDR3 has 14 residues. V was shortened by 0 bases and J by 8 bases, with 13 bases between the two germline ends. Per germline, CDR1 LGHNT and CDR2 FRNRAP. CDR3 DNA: TGTGCTAGTGGTTTGGTAGCGGACAGCGACGAAGCTTTCTTT. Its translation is CASGLVADSDEAFF.

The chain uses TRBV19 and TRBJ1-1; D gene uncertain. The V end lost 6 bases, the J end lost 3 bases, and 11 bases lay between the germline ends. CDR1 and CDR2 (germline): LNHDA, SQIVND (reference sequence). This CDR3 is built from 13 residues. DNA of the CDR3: TGTGCCAGTAGCTCTTCGACCCACACTGAAGCTTTCTTT. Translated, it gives CASSSSTHTEAFF.

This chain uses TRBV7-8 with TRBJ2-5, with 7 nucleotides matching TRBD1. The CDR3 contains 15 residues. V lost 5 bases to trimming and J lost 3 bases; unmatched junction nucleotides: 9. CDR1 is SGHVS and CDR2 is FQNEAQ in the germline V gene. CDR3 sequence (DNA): TGTGCCAGCAGCCCCGGACAGGCTTGGGAAGAGACCCAGTACTTC. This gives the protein CASSPGQAWEETQYF.

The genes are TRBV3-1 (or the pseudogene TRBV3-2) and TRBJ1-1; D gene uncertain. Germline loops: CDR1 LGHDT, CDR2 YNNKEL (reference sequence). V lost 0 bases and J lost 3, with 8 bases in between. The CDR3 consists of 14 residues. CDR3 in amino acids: CASSQDWNYTEAFF. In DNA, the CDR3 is TGTGCCAGCAGCCAAGATTGGAACTACACTGAAGCTTTCTTT.

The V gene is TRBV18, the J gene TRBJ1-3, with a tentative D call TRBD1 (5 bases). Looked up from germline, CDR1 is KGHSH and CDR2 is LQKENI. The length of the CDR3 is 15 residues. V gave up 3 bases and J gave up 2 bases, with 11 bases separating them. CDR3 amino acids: CASSPEPGPGNTIYF. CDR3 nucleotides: TGTGCCAGCTCACCGGAGCCGGGGCCTGGAAACACCATATATTTT.

DNA for the CDR3: TGTGCCAGCAGTCCATGGACGGACTATGGCTACACCTTC. Protein: CASSPWTDYGYTF. The chain carries TRBV6-2 or TRBV6-3 and TRBJ1-2, with D unclear. Germline V gives CDR1 MNHEY, CDR2 SVGEGT. The CDR3 has 13 amino acids. V lost 5 bases, J lost 3 bases, and 10 bases lay in between.

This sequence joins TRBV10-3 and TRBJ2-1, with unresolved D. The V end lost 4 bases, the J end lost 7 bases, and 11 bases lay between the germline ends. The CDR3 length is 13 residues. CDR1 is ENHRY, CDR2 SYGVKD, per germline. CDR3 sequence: CAISAAVGNEQFF. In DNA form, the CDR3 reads TGTGCCATCAGTGCCGCCGTTGGGAATGAGCAGTTCTTC.

CDR3 loop: CASSLRQGVTGELFF. DNA of the CDR3: TGTGCCAGCAGCCTCCGACAGGGAGTCACCGGGGAGCTGTTTTTT. J is TRBJ2-2 and V is TRBV7-3, with TRBD1 matching 7 bases. Trimming cost V 5 bases and J 4 bases; bases outside gene matches: 7. Germline-derived CDR1 and CDR2 are SGHTA and FQGTGA. This CDR3 comprises 15 residues. Full variable domain (rest looked up from reference TRBV7-3 and TRBJ2-2): GAGVSQTPSNKVTEKGKYVELRCDPISGHTALYWYRQSLGQGPEFLIYFQGTGAADDSGLPNDRFFAVRPEGSVSTLKIQRTERGDSAVYLCASSLRQGVTGELFFGEGSRLTVL.

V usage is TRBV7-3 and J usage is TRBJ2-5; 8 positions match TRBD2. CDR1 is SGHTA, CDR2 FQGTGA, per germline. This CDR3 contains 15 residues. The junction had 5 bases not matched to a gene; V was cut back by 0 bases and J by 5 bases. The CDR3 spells CASSLTSGSGETQYF. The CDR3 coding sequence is TGTGCCAGCAGCTTAACGAGCGGGAGCGGCGAGACCCAGTACTTC.

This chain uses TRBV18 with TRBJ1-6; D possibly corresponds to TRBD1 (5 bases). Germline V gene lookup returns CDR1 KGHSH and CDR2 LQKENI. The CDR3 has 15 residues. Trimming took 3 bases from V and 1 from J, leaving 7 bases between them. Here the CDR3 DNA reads TGTGCCAGCTCACCGTCAGGGTCCTATAATTCACCCCTCCACTTT. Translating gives CASSPSGSYNSPLHF.

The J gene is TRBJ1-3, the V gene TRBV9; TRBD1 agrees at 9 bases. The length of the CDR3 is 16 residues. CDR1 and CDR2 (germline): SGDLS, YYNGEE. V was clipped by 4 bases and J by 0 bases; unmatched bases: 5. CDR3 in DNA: TGTGCCAGCAGCCCTGGACAGGGGTCCTCTGGAAACACCATATATTTT. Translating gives CASSPGQGSSGNTIYF.

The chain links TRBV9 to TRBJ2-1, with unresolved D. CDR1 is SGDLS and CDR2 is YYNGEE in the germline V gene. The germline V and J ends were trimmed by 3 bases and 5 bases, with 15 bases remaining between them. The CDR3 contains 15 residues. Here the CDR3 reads CASSGRWGNDNEQFF. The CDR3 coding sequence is TGTGCCAGCAGCGGCCGCTGGGGAAACGACAATGAGCAGTTCTTC.

The CDR3: CASSQQGADTQYF. CDR3 coding DNA: TGCGCCAGCAGCCAACAGGGAGCAGATACGCAGTATTTT. This chain links TRBV4-1 with TRBJ2-3; tentatively, D is TRBD1 or TRBD2 (5 bases each). Germline V lookup: CDR1 MGHRA, CDR2 YSYEKL. This CDR3 is built from 13 residues. Trimming removed 2 bases from V and 4 bases from J, with 7 bases in between.